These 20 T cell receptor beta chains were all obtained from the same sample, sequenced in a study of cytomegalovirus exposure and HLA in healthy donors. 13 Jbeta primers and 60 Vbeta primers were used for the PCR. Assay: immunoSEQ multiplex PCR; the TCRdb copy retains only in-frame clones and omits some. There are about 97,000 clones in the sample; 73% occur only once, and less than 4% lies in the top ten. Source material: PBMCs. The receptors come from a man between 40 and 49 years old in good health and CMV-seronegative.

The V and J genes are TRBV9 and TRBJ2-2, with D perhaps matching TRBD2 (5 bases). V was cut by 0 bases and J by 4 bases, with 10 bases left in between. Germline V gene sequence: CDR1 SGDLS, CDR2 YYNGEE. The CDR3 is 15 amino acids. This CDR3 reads CASSVGLASTGELFF. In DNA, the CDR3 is TGTGCCAGCAGCGTAGGGCTAGCCAGCACCGGGGAGCTGTTTTTT. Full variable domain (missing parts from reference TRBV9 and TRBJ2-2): DSGVTQTPKHLITATGQRVTLRCSPRSGDLSVYWYQQSLDQGLQFLIQYYNGEERAKGNILERFSAQQFPDLHSELNLSSLELGDSALYFCASSVGLASTGELFFGEGSRLTVL.

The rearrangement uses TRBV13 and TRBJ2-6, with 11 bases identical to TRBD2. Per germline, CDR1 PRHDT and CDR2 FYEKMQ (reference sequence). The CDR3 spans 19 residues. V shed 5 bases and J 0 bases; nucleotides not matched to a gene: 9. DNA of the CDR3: TGTGCCAGCAGCCCGCTGACTAGCGGGGTTAGCTCTGGGGCCAACGTCCTGACTTTC. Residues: CASSPLTSGVSSGANVLTF.

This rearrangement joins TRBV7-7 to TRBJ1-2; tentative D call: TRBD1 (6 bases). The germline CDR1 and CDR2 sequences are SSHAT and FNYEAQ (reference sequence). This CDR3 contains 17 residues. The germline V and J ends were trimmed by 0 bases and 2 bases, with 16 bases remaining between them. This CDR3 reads CASSLAPRDNSNYGYTF. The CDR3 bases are TGTGCCAGCAGCTTAGCGCCCCGGGACAACTCAAACTATGGCTACACCTTC.

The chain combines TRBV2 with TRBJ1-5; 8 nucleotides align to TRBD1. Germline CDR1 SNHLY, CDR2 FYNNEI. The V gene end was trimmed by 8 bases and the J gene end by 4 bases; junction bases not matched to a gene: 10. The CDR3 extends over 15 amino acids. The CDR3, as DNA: TGTGCCAGCTTGCCCGGGACAGGCGATAATCAGCCCCAGCATTTT. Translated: CASLPGTGDNQPQHF.

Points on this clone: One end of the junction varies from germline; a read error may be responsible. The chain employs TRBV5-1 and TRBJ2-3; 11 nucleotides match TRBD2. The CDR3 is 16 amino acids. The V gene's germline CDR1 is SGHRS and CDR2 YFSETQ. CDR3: CASSQSTSGGTYTQYF. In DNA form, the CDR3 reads TGCGCCAGCAGCCAAAGTACTAGCGGGGGCACATATACGCAGTATTTT. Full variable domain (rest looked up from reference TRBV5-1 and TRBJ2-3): KAGVTQTPRYLIKTRGQQVTLSCSPISGHRSVSWYQQTPGQGLQFLFEYFSETQRNKGNFPGRFSGRQFSNSRSEMNVSTLELGDSALYLCASSQSTSGGTYTQYFGPGTRLTVL.

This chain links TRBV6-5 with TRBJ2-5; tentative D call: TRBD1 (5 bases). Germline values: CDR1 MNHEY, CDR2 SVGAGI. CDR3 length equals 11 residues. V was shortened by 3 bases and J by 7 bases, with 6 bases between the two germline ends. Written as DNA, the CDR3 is TGTGCCAGCAGTTATGGGGCGACCCAGTACTTC. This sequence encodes CASSYGATQYF.

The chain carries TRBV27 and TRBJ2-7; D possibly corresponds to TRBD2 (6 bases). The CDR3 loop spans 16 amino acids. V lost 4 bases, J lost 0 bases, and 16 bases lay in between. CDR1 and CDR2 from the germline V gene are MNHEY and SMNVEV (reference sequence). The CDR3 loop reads CASSSGWEDSSYEQYF. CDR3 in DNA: TGTGCCAGCAGTTCGGGGTGGGAGGATAGCTCCTACGAGCAGTACTTC.

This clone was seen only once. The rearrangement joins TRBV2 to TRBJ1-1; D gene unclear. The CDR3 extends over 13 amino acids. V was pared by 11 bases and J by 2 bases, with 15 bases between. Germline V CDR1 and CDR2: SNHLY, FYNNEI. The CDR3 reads CALPREPNTEAFF. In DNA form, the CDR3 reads TGTGCCCTACCTCGGGAGCCTAACACTGAAGCTTTCTTT.

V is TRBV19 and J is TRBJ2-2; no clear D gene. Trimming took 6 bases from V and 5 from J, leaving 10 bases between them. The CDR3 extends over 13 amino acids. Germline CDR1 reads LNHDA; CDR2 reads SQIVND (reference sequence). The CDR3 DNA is TGTGCCAGTAGGAGCCCCTGGACCGGGGAGCTGTTTTTT. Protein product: CASRSPWTGELFF.

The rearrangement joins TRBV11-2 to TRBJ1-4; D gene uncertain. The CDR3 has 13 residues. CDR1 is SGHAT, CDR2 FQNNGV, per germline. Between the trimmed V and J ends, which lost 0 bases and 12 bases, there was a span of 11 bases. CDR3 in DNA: TGTGCCAGCAGCTTAGATCCTGGAGGAGAACTGTTTTTT. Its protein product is CASSLDPGGELFF. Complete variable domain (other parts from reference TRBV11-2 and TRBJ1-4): EAGVAQSPRYKIIEKRQSVAFWCNPISGHATLYWYQQILGQGPKLLIQFQNNGVVDDSQLPKDRFSAERLKGVDSTLKIQPAKLEDSAVYLCASSLDPGGELFFGSGTQLSVL.

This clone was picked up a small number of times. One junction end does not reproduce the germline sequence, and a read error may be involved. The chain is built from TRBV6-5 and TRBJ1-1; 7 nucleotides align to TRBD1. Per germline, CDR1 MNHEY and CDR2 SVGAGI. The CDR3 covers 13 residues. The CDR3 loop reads CASTYDRATEAFF. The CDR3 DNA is TGTGCCAGCACTTACGACAGGGCCACTGAAGCTTTCTTT.

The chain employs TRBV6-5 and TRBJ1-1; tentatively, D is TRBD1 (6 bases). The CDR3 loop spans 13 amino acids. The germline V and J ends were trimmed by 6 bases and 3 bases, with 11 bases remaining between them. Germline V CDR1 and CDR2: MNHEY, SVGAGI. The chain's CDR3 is CASRRDRYTEAFF. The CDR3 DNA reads TGTGCCAGCAGAAGAGACAGGTACACTGAAGCTTTCTTT.

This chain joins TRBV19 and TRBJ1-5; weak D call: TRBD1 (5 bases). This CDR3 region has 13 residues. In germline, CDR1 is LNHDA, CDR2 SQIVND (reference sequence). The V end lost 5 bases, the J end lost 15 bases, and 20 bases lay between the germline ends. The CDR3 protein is CASSSATAPGRHF. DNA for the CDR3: TGTGCCAGTAGTTCCGCGACAGCCCCTGGTAGGCATTTT.

Written as DNA, the CDR3 is TGCGCCAGCAGCCAAGAGGGAAGGGGCAAGGCTCAGCCCCAGCATTTT. This encodes CASSQEGRGKAQPQHF. The chain is built from TRBV4-1 and TRBJ1-5; TRBD1 might be the D (5 bases). V lost 0 bases and J 6 bases, leaving 15 bases between the germline ends. Germline loops: CDR1 MGHRA, CDR2 YSYEKL. This CDR3 has 16 amino acids.

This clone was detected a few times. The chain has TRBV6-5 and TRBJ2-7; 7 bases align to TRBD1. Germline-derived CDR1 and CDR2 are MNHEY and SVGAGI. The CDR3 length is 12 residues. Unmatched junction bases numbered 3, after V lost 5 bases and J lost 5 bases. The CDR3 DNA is TGTGCCAGCAGTGCCGGACAGGACGAGCAGTACTTC. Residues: CASSAGQDEQYF.

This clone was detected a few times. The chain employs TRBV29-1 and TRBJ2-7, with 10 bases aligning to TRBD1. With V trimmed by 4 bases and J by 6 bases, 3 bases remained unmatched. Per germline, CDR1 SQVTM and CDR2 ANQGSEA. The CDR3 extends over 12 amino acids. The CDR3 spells CSVGDRGFEQYV. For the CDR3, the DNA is TGCAGCGTTGGGGACAGGGGATTCGAGCAGTACGTC.

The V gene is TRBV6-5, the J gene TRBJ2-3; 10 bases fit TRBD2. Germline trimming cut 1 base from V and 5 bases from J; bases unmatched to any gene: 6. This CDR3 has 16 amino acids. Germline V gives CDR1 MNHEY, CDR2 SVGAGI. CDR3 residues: CASSYLQRGGIDTQYF. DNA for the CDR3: TGTGCCAGCAGTTACTTGCAGCGGGGGGGCATAGATACGCAGTATTTT.

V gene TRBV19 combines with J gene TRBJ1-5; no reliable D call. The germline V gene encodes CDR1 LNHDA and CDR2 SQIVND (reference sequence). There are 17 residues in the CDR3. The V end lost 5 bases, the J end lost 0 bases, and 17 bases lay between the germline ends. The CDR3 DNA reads TGTGCCAGTAGTCCCCGAGAGACTTCTTATAGCAATCAGCCCCAGCATTTT. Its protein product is CASSPRETSYSNQPQHF.

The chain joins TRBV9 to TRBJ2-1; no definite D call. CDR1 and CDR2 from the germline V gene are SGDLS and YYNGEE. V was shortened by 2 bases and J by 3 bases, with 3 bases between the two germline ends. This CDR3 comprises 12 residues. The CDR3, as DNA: TGTGCCAGCAGCGTTTACTACAATGAGCAGTTCTTC. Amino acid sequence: CASSVYYNEQFF.

The CDR3 spells CATSRTRLFSYNEQFF. As DNA, the CDR3 is TGTGCCACCAGCAGAACTCGACTCTTCTCCTACAATGAGCAGTTCTTC. The J gene is TRBJ2-1, the V gene TRBV15, with D unresolved. The V gene lost 2 bases and the J gene lost 0 bases, with 11 bases spanning the gap. The CDR3 is 16 residues long. CDR1 and CDR2 from the germline V gene are LNHNV and YYDKDF (reference sequence).